Each of the 15 T cell receptor beta chains below was sequenced from the same sample in a study of shared clonotypes between healthy human individuals (dated by TCRdb to 2018 to 2020). Libraries were prepared through the immunoSEQ multiplex PCR assay. The immuneACCESS repertoire file appears here via TCRdb, limited to in-frame rearrangements. These files lack a portion of the clones; in checked studies, under half of the deficit traces to unresolved V genes, and the cause of the others is not known. This sample comprises more than 1,200,000 clones, around 98.5% of them detected only once. Of the sample, 0.36% falls within the top ten clones. What was sequenced was naive CD4+ T cells sorted from blood. Read against the paper, the sample's cell subset or site label means: CD45RA+ positively selected. These receptors were obtained from a man aged 25 to 45 in good health.

The chain recombines TRBV14 with TRBJ1-2, with D possibly TRBD1 on 5 matching bases. V was trimmed by 4 bases and J by 6 bases, leaving 12 bases between them. From germline, CDR1 is SGHDN and CDR2 FVKESK. The CDR3 runs 13 residues. CDR3 nucleotide sequence: TGTGCCAGCAGCCCCAGGGTCTCAGATGGCTACACCTTC. Its translation: CASSPRVSDGYTF.

The genes are TRBV29-1 and TRBJ1-4; D is unresolved. From germline, CDR1 is SQVTM and CDR2 ANQGSEA. The CDR3 runs 15 residues. V was trimmed by 4 bases and J by 8 bases, leaving 20 bases between them. This chain's CDR3 is CSVAGPPLLGEKLFF. CDR3 DNA: TGCAGCGTTGCCGGTCCCCCGCTACTAGGGGAAAAACTGTTTTTT.

This chain connects TRBV29-1 to TRBJ1-5, with 8 bases identical to TRBD1. V was pared by 3 bases and J by 3 bases, with 4 bases of the junction left unmatched. Germline CDR1 is SQVTM and CDR2 is ANQGSEA. The CDR3 is 14 amino acids. Here the CDR3 DNA reads TGCAGCGTTGAGACAGGGGAGGACAATCAGCCCCAGCATTTT. Protein: CSVETGEDNQPQHF. Full variable domain (missing parts from reference TRBV29-1 and TRBJ1-5): SAVISQKPSRDICQRGTSLTIQCQVDSQVTMMFWYRQQPGQSLTLIATANQGSEATYESGFVIDKFPISRPNLTFSTLTVSNMSPEDSSIYLCSVETGEDNQPQHFGDGTRLSIL.

This clone came up once. J is TRBJ2-1 and V is TRBV6-5; 8 bases are a match to TRBD1. CDR3 length: 14 amino acids. Trimming cost V 7 bases and J 3 bases; bases outside gene matches: 5. CDR1 and CDR2 (germline): MNHEY, SVGAGI. The CDR3 nucleotides are TGTGCCAGCACCGGGACAGGCGACTACAATGAGCAGTTCTTC. It yields the protein CASTGTGDYNEQFF.

The rearrangement uses TRBV2 and TRBJ2-5; 9 bases are shared with TRBD1. Germline V gene data show CDR1 as SNHLY and CDR2 as FYNNEI. The CDR3 sequence is 15 residues long. Germline trimming cut 3 bases from V and 3 bases from J; bases unmatched to any gene: 5. DNA for the CDR3: TGTGCCAGCAGTGACAACAGGGGGCGAGAAGAGACCCAGTACTTC. Translated, it gives CASSDNRGREETQYF.

This chain joins TRBV18 and TRBJ1-1; no clear D. Germline assignment: CDR1 KGHSH and CDR2 LQKENI. The ends were cut back, 4 bases at V and 2 bases at J, with 17 bases in the middle. The CDR3 consists of 16 residues. The CDR3 coding sequence is TGTGCCAGCTCACTGAAGGTTTTGGGCTCAAACACTGAAGCTTTCTTT. Residues: CASSLKVLGSNTEAFF.

CDR3 nucleotides: TGTGCCAGCAGCTTAGGGGTAGGCAGACGCGAGCAGTACTTC. This encodes CASSLGVGRREQYF. The V gene is TRBV7-2, the J gene TRBJ2-7; D gene ambiguous. Germline V CDR1 and CDR2: SGHTA, FQGNSA. The V end lost 1 base, the J end lost 6 bases, and 13 bases lay between the germline ends. This CDR3 spans 14 amino acids.

The chain couples TRBV13 to TRBJ2-7, with 7 positions matching TRBD2. Losses at the gene ends were 7 bases for V and 0 bases for J; bases not matched to a gene: 9. This CDR3 is built from 15 residues. Per the germline V gene, CDR1 is PRHDT and CDR2 is FYEKMQ (reference sequence). In DNA form, the CDR3 reads TGTGCCAGCACCTTGAGAAGCGGGACCTCCTACGAGCAGTACTTC. Translation gives CASTLRSGTSYEQYF.

This sequence joins TRBV6-1 and TRBJ1-2; TRBD1 matches at 8 bases. V shed 6 bases and J 6 bases; nucleotides not matched to a gene: 6. The CDR3 runs to 13 residues. Germline loops: CDR1 MNHNS, CDR2 SASEGT. The CDR3 loop is CASRDRVFDGYTF. In DNA form, the CDR3 reads TGTGCCAGCAGGGACAGGGTTTTTGATGGCTACACCTTC.

The J gene is TRBJ2-5, the V gene TRBV2, with a weak D call TRBD1 (6 bases). CDR3 length equals 13 residues. V was clipped by 6 bases and J by 4 bases, with 12 bases between them. The V gene's germline CDR1 is SNHLY and CDR2 FYNNEI. The DNA for the CDR3 is TGTGCCAGCAGGGTAGGGGGAAGAGAGACCCAGTACTTC. Translation gives CASRVGGRETQYF.

The gene calls are TRBV2 and TRBJ2-6; D unclear. With 2 bases removed from V and 4 bases from J, the gap between germline ends came to 9 bases. Looked up from germline, CDR1 is SNHLY and CDR2 is FYNNEI. The CDR3 totals 15 residues. The CDR3, as DNA: TGTGCCAGCAGTGAATTGGTCTCCGGGGCCAACGTCCTGACTTTC. This gives the protein CASSELVSGANVLTF.

V and J are TRBV6-4 and TRBJ1-3, with 7 positions matching TRBD1. V was clipped by 0 bases and J by 5 bases; unmatched bases: 4. The germline CDR1 and CDR2 sequences are MRHNA and SNTAGT. The CDR3 runs 15 residues. CDR3 coding DNA: TGTGCCAGCAGTGACTCCGGGACAGTCCGAAACACCATATATTTT. Protein: CASSDSGTVRNTIYF.

The V gene is TRBV28, the J gene TRBJ2-7; TRBD2 agrees at 15 bases. V was pared by 4 bases and J by 1 base, with 8 bases of the junction left unmatched. This CDR3 contains 18 residues. Germline V CDR1 and CDR2: MDHEN, SYDVKM. In DNA form, the CDR3 reads TGTGCCAGCAGTTCACCTCCAGGGACTAGCGGGAGGTCCTACGAGCAGTACTTC. This encodes CASSSPPGTSGRSYEQYF.

The CDR3, as DNA: TGTGCCAGCAGCTTGATCCCCAGGGGAGTCCCCACAGATACGCAGTATTTT. Residues: CASSLIPRGVPTDTQYF. This chain connects TRBV7-8 to TRBJ2-3; D might be TRBD1 (6 bases). With 3 bases removed from V and 2 bases from J, the gap between germline ends came to 18 bases. The CDR3 covers 17 residues. CDR1 and CDR2 (germline): SGHVS, FQNEAQ.

CDR3 sequence: CARRSGVRETGELFF. In DNA form, the CDR3 reads TGTGCCCGCCGCAGCGGGGTCCGTGAGACCGGGGAGCTGTTTTTT. The J gene is TRBJ2-2, the V gene TRBV30; 7 positions match TRBD2. With 8 bases clipped from V and 5 bases from J, the junction kept 14 bases outside the gene matches. Germline V gene data show CDR1 as GTSNPN and CDR2 as SVGIG (reference sequence). CDR3 length: 15 amino acids.